This T cell receptor (beta chain) was sequenced in a study of T cell repertoires in ileal Crohn's disease. Overall study context: Median disease duration was about 7.9 years; approximately 32% smoked at surgery.

The CDR3 is 16 residues long. Trimming cost V 5 bases and J 5 bases; bases outside gene matches: 14. Germline CDR1 and CDR2: SGHNT and YENEEA. The table came from immunoSEQ multiplex PCR; TCRdb's copy has only in-frame clones and leaves some out. Here the sample spans about 14,000 clones, 80% to 90% being singletons. The specimen was ileal tissue. This chain links TRBV11-3 with TRBJ2-7, with TRBD2 matching over 8 bases. This receptor was taken from an adult with Crohn's disease. CDR3 amino acids: CASSPAGGAGTNEQYF. In DNA, the CDR3 is TGTGCCAGCAGCCCCGCCGGGGGGGCGGGGACCAACGAGCAGTACTTC.